The 15 T cell receptor beta chains in this list originate from one sample, sequenced in a study of blood T cell repertoires in COVID-19. Profiled with immunoSEQ multiplex PCR; TCRdb holds only in-frame clones, not every one. The sample includes roughly 200,000 clones, approximately 86% of them seen just once. The sequenced sample was peripheral blood. These receptors all come from a man aged 18 to 35 with active or convalescent COVID-19.

V gene TRBV6-5 combines with J gene TRBJ1-6; D gene ambiguous. Between the trimmed V and J ends, which lost 2 bases and 10 bases, there was a span of 15 bases. Germline V lookup: CDR1 MNHEY, CDR2 SVGAGI. This CDR3 contains 15 residues. CDR3 nucleotide sequence: TGTGCCAGCAGTTACAAGAGGCAAGGGAGCTCACCCCTCCACTTT. This sequence encodes CASSYKRQGSSPLHF.

The CDR3 bases are TGTGCCAGTAGTCGGACTAGCGGGCCCCAAGAGACCCAGTACTTC. This sequence encodes CASSRTSGPQETQYF. V and J are TRBV19 and TRBJ2-5; 11 positions agree with TRBD2. Germline CDR1 reads LNHDA; CDR2 reads SQIVND (reference sequence). The CDR3 extends over 15 amino acids. V was pared by 5 bases and J by 1 base, with 3 bases of the junction left unmatched. Filled out from reference TRBV19 and TRBJ2-5, the complete variable domain reads DGGITQSPKYLFRKEGQNVTLSCEQNLNHDAMYWYRQDPGQGLRLIYYSQIVNDFQKGDIAEGYSVSREKKESFPLTVTSAQKNPTAFYLCASSRTSGPQETQYFGPGTRLLVL.

The gene calls are TRBV19 and TRBJ1-1; the D gene is possibly TRBD1 (5 bases). The germline V gene encodes CDR1 LNHDA and CDR2 SQIVND (reference sequence). V was clipped by 5 bases and J by 8 bases, with 18 bases between them. The CDR3 is made up of 14 amino acids. The CDR3 loop is CASSLTGVGSEAFF. In DNA form, the CDR3 reads TGTGCCAGTAGTCTAACGGGGGTGGGCTCGGAAGCTTTCTTT.

The CDR3: CASSLLAGAEQFF. CDR3 bases: TGTGCCAGCAGTTTACTAGCGGGAGCTGAGCAGTTCTTC. The chain employs TRBV12-3 or TRBV12-4 and TRBJ2-1; 10 nucleotides line up with TRBD2. This CDR3 region has 13 residues. The V and J ends lost 2 bases and 9 bases, in that order; junction bases with no gene match: 1.

V and J are TRBV27 and TRBJ1-4; D uncertain. CDR3 length: 11 residues. Trimming removed 3 bases from V and 7 bases from J, with 3 bases in between. Germline V gene data show CDR1 as MNHEY and CDR2 as SMNVEV (reference sequence). Written as DNA, the CDR3 is TGTGCCAGCAGTTTCGGTGAAAAACTGTTTTTT. This sequence encodes CASSFGEKLFF.

This clone was picked up one time. V is TRBV11-2 and J is TRBJ1-2; 11 bases are shared with TRBD1. CDR1 is SGHAT and CDR2 is FQNNGV in the germline V gene. The CDR3 sequence is 15 residues long. V lost 3 bases to trimming and J lost 4 bases; unmatched junction nucleotides: 4. The CDR3 DNA follows: TGTGCCAGCAGCTTCTTTGGACAGGGGGCCTATGGCTACACCTTC. Protein product: CASSFFGQGAYGYTF.

The rearrangement uses TRBV10-2 and TRBJ1-1, with D uncertain. Trimming stripped 6 bases from V and 5 bases from J, with 10 bases between. This CDR3 is 12 amino acids long. CDR1 is WSHSY and CDR2 is SAAADI in the germline V gene. In DNA form, the CDR3 reads TGCGCCAGCAGCCCTTCGGGTACTGAAGCTTTCTTT. As protein: CASSPSGTEAFF.

The genes are TRBV20-1 and TRBJ2-5; possible D gene TRBD1, 5 bases. This CDR3 contains 10 residues. Trimming pared 7 bases from V and 5 bases from J, leaving 8 bases between. The germline gives CDR1 DFQATT, CDR2 SNEGSKA (reference sequence). CDR3 loop: CSVDIETQYF. Here the CDR3 DNA reads TGCAGTGTGGACATTGAGACCCAGTACTTC.

This clone was found once. The V and J genes are TRBV7-2 and TRBJ2-1; TRBD2 aligns across 8 bases. Unmatched junction bases numbered 6, after V lost 1 base and J lost 4 bases. The germline V gene has CDR1 SGHTA and CDR2 FQGNSA. This CDR3 has 16 amino acids. The CDR3 reads CASSLDPSGYYNEQFF. The CDR3 region has the DNA TGTGCCAGCAGCTTAGATCCTAGCGGGTATTACAATGAGCAGTTCTTC. Together with reference TRBV7-2 and TRBJ2-1, the CDR3 gives the full variable domain: GAGVSQSPSNKVTEKGKDVELRCDPISGHTALYWYRQSLGQGLEFLIYFQGNSAPDKSGLPSDRFSAERTGGSVSTLTIQRTQQEDSAVYLCASSLDPSGYYNEQFFGPGTRLTVL.

The rearrangement uses TRBV19 and TRBJ1-1; the D gene is possibly TRBD1 (6 bases). Trimming stripped 3 bases from V and 1 base from J, with 15 bases between. The germline CDR1 and CDR2 sequences are LNHDA and SQIVND (reference sequence). This CDR3 is built from 16 residues. The CDR3 region is CASSIHRELKNTEAFF. The CDR3 coding sequence is TGTGCCAGTAGTATCCACAGGGAGTTAAAGAACACTGAAGCTTTCTTT.

This sequence joins TRBV6-5 and TRBJ2-2, with TRBD1 identical over 10 bases. The trim removed 10 bases at V and 5 bases at J, leaving 7 bases unmatched. Germline-derived CDR1 and CDR2 are MNHEY and SVGAGI. This CDR3 contains 14 residues. CDR3 amino acids: CATEDRGGTGELFF. CDR3 nucleotides: TGTGCCACCGAGGACAGGGGGGGGACCGGGGAGCTGTTTTTT.

In DNA form, the CDR3 reads TGTGCCTGGAGTCTGGAGTCATATAATTCACCCCTCCACTTT. Translating it yields CAWSLESYNSPLHF. The chain uses TRBV30 and TRBJ1-6; D ambiguous. V gave up 2 bases and J gave up 4 bases, with 9 bases separating them. The CDR3 covers 14 residues. Germline V lookup: CDR1 GTSNPN, CDR2 SVGIG (reference sequence).

In its sample, this clone was seen once. The chain combines TRBV7-9 with TRBJ1-1, with no clear D. V gave up 5 bases and J gave up 3 bases, with 10 bases separating them. CDR3 size: 13 residues. CDR1 SEHNR and CDR2 FQNEAQ come from the germline V gene (reference sequence). For the CDR3, the DNA is TGTGCCAGCAGCCCCCGTATCGACACTGAAGCTTTCTTT. Protein: CASSPRIDTEAFF.

The CDR3 DNA reads TGTGCCACCAGTGGGGCAGGCAGGTCTACCGGGGAGCTGTTTTTT. This translates into CATSGAGRSTGELFF. The chain couples TRBV24-1 to TRBJ2-2, with no clear D. The V and J ends lost 5 bases and 5 bases respectively, with 14 bases between them. Per germline, CDR1 KGHDR and CDR2 SFDVKD. The CDR3 is 15 residues long.

The chain has TRBV27 and TRBJ1-5; 10 bases fit TRBD1. This CDR3 has 15 residues. The germline V gene encodes CDR1 MNHEY and CDR2 SMNVEV (reference sequence). The V and J ends lost 4 bases and 7 bases, in that order; junction bases with no gene match: 7. The CDR3 bases are TGTGCCAGCAGTTCGGGACAGGGGTTTCGGCAGCCCCAGCATTTT. It specifies CASSSGQGFRQPQHF.